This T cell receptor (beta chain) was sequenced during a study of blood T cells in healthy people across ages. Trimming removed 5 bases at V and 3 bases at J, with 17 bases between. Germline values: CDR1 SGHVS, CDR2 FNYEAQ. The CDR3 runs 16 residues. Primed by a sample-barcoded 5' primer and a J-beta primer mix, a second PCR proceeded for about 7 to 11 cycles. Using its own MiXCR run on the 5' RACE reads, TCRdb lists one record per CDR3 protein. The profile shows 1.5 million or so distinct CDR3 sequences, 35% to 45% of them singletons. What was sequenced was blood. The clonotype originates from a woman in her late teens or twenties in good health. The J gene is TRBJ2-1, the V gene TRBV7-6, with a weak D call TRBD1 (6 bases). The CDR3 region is CASSPTHQGFYNEQFF. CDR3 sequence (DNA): TGTGCCAGCAGCCCAACCCACCAGGGGTTCTACAATGAGCAGTTCTTC. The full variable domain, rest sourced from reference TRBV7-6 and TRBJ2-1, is GAGVSQSPRYKVTKRGQDVALRCDPISGHVSLYWYRQALGQGPEFLTYFNYEAQQDKSGLPNDRFSAERPEGSISTLTIQRTEQRDSAMYRCASSPTHQGFYNEQFFGPGTRLTVL.